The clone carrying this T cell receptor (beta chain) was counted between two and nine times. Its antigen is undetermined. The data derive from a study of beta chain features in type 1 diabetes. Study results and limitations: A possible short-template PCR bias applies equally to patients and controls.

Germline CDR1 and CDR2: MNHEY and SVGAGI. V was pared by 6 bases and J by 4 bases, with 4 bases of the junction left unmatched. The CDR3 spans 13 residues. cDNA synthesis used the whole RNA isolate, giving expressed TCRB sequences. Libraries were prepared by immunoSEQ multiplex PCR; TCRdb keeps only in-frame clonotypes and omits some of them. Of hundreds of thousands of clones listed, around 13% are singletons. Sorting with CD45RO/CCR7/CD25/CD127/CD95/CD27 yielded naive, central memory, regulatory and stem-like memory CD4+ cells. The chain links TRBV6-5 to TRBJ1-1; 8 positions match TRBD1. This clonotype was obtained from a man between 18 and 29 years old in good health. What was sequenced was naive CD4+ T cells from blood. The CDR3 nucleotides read TGTGCCAGCAGAGAAACAGGGGGCACTGAAGCTTTCTTT. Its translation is CASRETGGTEAFF.